The present T cell receptor (beta chain) was sequenced within a study of shared clonotypes between healthy human individuals (dated by TCRdb to about 2020). For the study in its entirety: The cohort included a few men and two women between 18 and 49 years of age. For each donor, three plates each were used for CD4 naive and CD4 memory, two plates were used for CD8 naive, and one plate was used for CD8 memory. To estimate repertoire size and how much clonotypes are shared between individuals, the study performed deep sequencing of blood TCR repertoires from roughly five healthy adults. Libraries were prepared and TCR repertoires were sequenced by different laboratories using diverse techniques, in order to increase sequencing depth and limit assay-specific biases. Each donor's leukapheresis produced roughly between roughly 0.9 and 9 billion PBMCs. Summary of the overall study and its limitations: Pairwise subsampling indicated that sequencing depth was expected to affect the degree of clonotype sharing among donors. Higher generation probabilities were observed for clonotypes shared by all four sorted-subset donors than for non-shared clonotypes. Sampling was restricted to blood, and TCR repertoires in tissue are likely to differ from TCR repertoires in blood. Larger estimated clonotype richness was generally found for naive subsets than for memory subsets. When a handful of donors were compared, the shared fraction of clonotypes was roughly 5% for naive CD4, around 3.6% for naive CD8, more than 2% for memory CD4, and less than 0.45% for memory CD8. Incomplete sequencing was indicated by rarefaction of sorted-subset datasets, despite the large sequencing depth. Because the study included only a small number of donors, the genetic and exposure-history diversity represented was limited.

TCR CDR3 regions were amplified from genomic DNA by multiplex PCR using the deep immunoSEQ assay. Extracted genomic DNA from each cell subset was spread evenly across all wells of several immunoSEQ 96-well plates, with each plate serving as a replicate. For sorted subsets, approximately 0.2 ug of genomic DNA, equivalent to 25,000 to 35,000 T cell genomes, went into each replicate PCR. Purified libraries were measured with a Qubit 3.0 fluorometer, size-checked on a Bioanalyzer 2100, and measured again with the KAPA Library Quantification kit. A separate single-read 150-cycle Illumina NextSeq 550 flow cell was used to sequence each immunoSEQ 96-well plate. The study's own analysis went as follows. The immunoSEQ output contained only junctional sequences without quality scores, so filtering could not match that applied to full-length reads. To assign V/J genes and CDR3, sequences were annotated using PyIR, a Python wrapper for IgBLAST v1.9, with IMGT germline references. Reads with weak V/J assignments (E-value above 1e-6), missing CDR3, stop codons, out-of-frame junctions, or ambiguous translated residues were removed. A V3J clonotype was defined by an identical inferred V gene, J gene, and CDR3 amino acid sequence. Percentage overlap between repertoires was computed as shared unique clonotypes divided by the size of the smaller repertoire. Three approaches were used to assess repertoire richness: RTK rarefaction, the Chao1 estimator, and Recon v2.1 estimates of unobserved clonotypes. For all TCRbeta clonotypes obtained by the gDNA method from four donors, generation probabilities were computed with OLGA. TCRdb's version of the immuneACCESS table is confined to in-frame rearrangements and falls short of the full clone set. An unresolved V gene accounts for under half of the shortfall where checked; the remainder is of unknown origin. V, J and clone size are those of that table, while D and trimming were read from the DNA. The sample has some 680,000 clones on record, roughly 72% of them singletons. Roughly 2% of the sample comes from the top ten.

This clone occurred a few times. The specificity of this receptor is unknown. Qualities for individual bases were not recorded, and no much larger clone is one base off. Donors were healthy HIV-negative adults with no recently reported acute infections or vaccinations. All donors were Caucasian adults living in Nashville, Tennessee, USA. CD4+ T cells were enriched through magnetic negative selection, after which naive cells were positively selected on CD45RA and the remaining negative fraction served as the memory subset. Blood was collected by leukapheresis, and PBMCs were isolated by Ficoll-Histopaque density gradient centrifugation and then cryopreserved in liquid nitrogen vapor phase. Purity and quantity of every magnetically sorted T cell population were checked by analytical flow cytometry. From each sorted fraction, genomic DNA was isolated and quantified by UV absorbance on a Nanodrop 2000c.

The origin of this receptor is a woman aged 25 to 39 in good health. The sequencing sample was made of memory CD4+ T cells sorted from blood. The label giving this sample's cell subset or site can be read as: CD45RA-negative fraction.

CDR3 sequence: CASSPIDSNQPQHF. The DNA sequence reads TGCGCCAGCAGCCCAATCGACAGCAATCAGCCCCAGCATTTT. The chain couples TRBV4-1 to TRBJ1-5, with the D segment identity uncertain. The germline V gene yields MGHRA for CDR1 and YSYEKL for CDR2. Cut back by 4 bases and 1 base, the V and J ends lie 8 bases apart. The CDR3 starts with the cysteine, ends with the phenylalanine, and has 14 residues. Just the 42-base CDR3 DNA is kept, in frame starting at base 1.